The 23 T cell receptor beta chains below come from one sample, sequenced in a study of T cell changes during pregnancy in multiple sclerosis. Repertoires were generated with immunoSEQ multiplex PCR, while TCRdb's copy carries only in-frame clones and drops some. The sample has under 80,000 clones; around 94% are singletons. This material consisted of peripheral blood, taken in the third trimester of pregnancy. The receptor set was obtained from a female donor with multiple sclerosis, enrolled in a pregnancy study.

The V and J genes are TRBV5-1 and TRBJ2-1; 10 nucleotides match TRBD2. The V segment lost 2 bases and the J segment 2 bases; nucleotides outside the gene matches: 1. Germline V gene lookup returns CDR1 SGHRS and CDR2 YFSETQ. CDR3 size: 15 residues. The CDR3 DNA is TGCGCCAGCAGCTTTCTAGCGGGGGCCTACAATGAGCAGTTCTTC. Protein product: CASSFLAGAYNEQFF. Full variable domain (missing parts from reference TRBV5-1 and TRBJ2-1): KAGVTQTPRYLIKTRGQQVTLSCSPISGHRSVSWYQQTPGQGLQFLFEYFSETQRNKGNFPGRFSGRQFSNSRSEMNVSTLELGDSALYLCASSFLAGAYNEQFFGPGTRLTVL.

The chain joins TRBV7-2 to TRBJ2-1, with D perhaps TRBD2 (6 bases). This CDR3 spans 15 amino acids. Trimming cost V 0 bases and J 3 bases, with 9 bases left between them. CDR1 SGHTA and CDR2 FQGNSA come from the germline V gene. The CDR3 sequence: CASSLARGSYNEQFF. The CDR3 DNA follows: TGTGCCAGCAGCTTAGCACGGGGGAGCTACAATGAGCAGTTCTTC.

The chain recombines TRBV13 with TRBJ1-2; the match to TRBD1 covers 8 bases. Germline loops: CDR1 PRHDT, CDR2 FYEKMQ (reference sequence). The CDR3 has 15 residues. V lost 0 bases to trimming and J lost 4 bases; unmatched junction nucleotides: 4. This chain's CDR3 is CASSLGRQGSYGYTF. CDR3 DNA sequence: TGTGCCAGCAGCTTAGGCCGACAGGGGTCCTATGGCTACACCTTC. The full variable domain, its missing parts supplied by reference TRBV13 and TRBJ1-2, is AAGVIQSPRHLIKEKRETATLKCYPIPRHDTVYWYQQGPGQDPQFLISFYEKMQSDKGSIPDRFSAQQFSDYHSELNMSSLELGDSALYFCASSLGRQGSYGYTFGSGTRLTVV.

The rearrangement joins TRBV5-6 to TRBJ2-3; TRBD2 aligns across 8 bases. Trimming took 0 bases from V and 8 from J; bases not matched to a gene: 11. The CDR3 consists of 16 residues. Per the germline V gene, CDR1 is SGHDT and CDR2 is YYEEEE. The chain's CDR3 is CASSLATGGHVGTQYF. Here the CDR3 DNA reads TGTGCCAGCAGCTTGGCGACGGGGGGGCACGTGGGTACGCAGTATTTT.

This clone has only one observation. DNA for the CDR3: TGTGCCTGGAGTGAGAGACTCATAAAGGACTATGGCTACACCTTC. Residues: CAWSERLIKDYGYTF. The rearrangement joins TRBV30 to TRBJ1-2, with D unresolved. The CDR3 has 15 residues. In germline, CDR1 is GTSNPN, CDR2 SVGIG (reference sequence). Trimming removed 1 base at V and 3 bases at J, with 15 bases between.

The V call is TRBV29-1, the J call TRBJ2-3; D may be TRBD1 (5 bases). V lost 2 bases, J lost 7 bases, and 16 bases lay in between. Germline V lookup: CDR1 SQVTM, CDR2 ANQGSEA. This CDR3 has 14 amino acids. In nucleotides, the CDR3 is TGCAGCGTTGAATCACAGGAGAAGCTCTATACGCAGTATTTT. It encodes CSVESQEKLYTQYF.

This sequence joins TRBV11-2 and TRBJ1-5; D call uncertain. Trimming pared 5 bases from V and 7 bases from J, leaving 12 bases between. The CDR3 extends over 13 amino acids. Germline V CDR1 and CDR2: SGHAT, FQNNGV. The CDR3 loop is CASSPGAQQPQHF. CDR3 in DNA: TGTGCCAGCAGCCCCGGAGCCCAACAGCCCCAGCATTTT.

The genes are TRBV7-2 and TRBJ1-6; a possible D gene is TRBD1 (5 bases). Trimming removed 0 bases at V and 9 bases at J, with 12 bases between. The CDR3 runs to 15 residues. CDR1 is SGHTA, CDR2 FQGNSA, per germline. In DNA, the CDR3 is TGTGCCAGCAGCTTAGCCCAGGCGGGGGGTTCACCCCTCCACTTT. Amino acid sequence: CASSLAQAGGSPLHF.

As regards this clone: One end of the junction varies from germline; a read error may be responsible. This sequence joins TRBV7-7 and TRBJ2-2; 11 positions match TRBD2. The CDR3 consists of 14 residues. CDR1 is SSHAT and CDR2 is FNYEAQ in the germline V gene (reference sequence). For the CDR3, the DNA is TGTGCCAGCAGCGTAGCGGGGGGGCCCGGGGAGCTGTTTTTT. It codes for CASSVAGGPGELFF.

The V gene is TRBV7-2, the J gene TRBJ2-7; D is unresolved. Trimming shortened V by 5 bases and J by 4 bases, and 15 bases separated the two germline ends. Germline loops: CDR1 SGHTA, CDR2 FQGNSA. This CDR3 contains 14 residues. The CDR3: CASSTLTLLYEQYF. In DNA, the CDR3 is TGTGCCAGCAGCACCCTGACTCTTCTTTACGAGCAGTACTTC.

The gene calls are TRBV2 and TRBJ2-3; the match to TRBD2 covers 12 bases. The CDR3 sequence is 18 residues long. Per the germline V gene, CDR1 is SNHLY and CDR2 is FYNNEI. J lost 0 bases, V lost 6 bases, and 10 bases had no gene match. The CDR3 nucleotides are TGTGCCAGCAGCCGACTAGCGGGGGCCTCTTCTAGCACAGATACGCAGTATTTT. Residues: CASSRLAGASSSTDTQYF.

In this sample, this clone turned up a few times. This sequence joins TRBV4-2 and TRBJ1-5, with D possibly being TRBD1 (5 bases). The ends were cut back, 4 bases at V and 2 bases at J, with 6 bases in the middle. The CDR3 has 13 residues. Germline V gives CDR1 LGHNA, CDR2 YNFKEQ. CDR3 DNA: TGTGCCAGCAGCCCACAGGGCAATCAGCCCCAGCATTTT. Translation: CASSPQGNQPQHF.

J is TRBJ2-3 and V is TRBV4-2, with 10 positions matching TRBD2. Germline loops: CDR1 LGHNA, CDR2 YNFKEQ. The CDR3 consists of 17 residues. The trim removed 0 bases at V and 1 base at J, leaving 4 bases unmatched. CDR3 loop: CASSQDLGLAGTDTQYF. The CDR3 DNA follows: TGTGCCAGCAGCCAAGATCTTGGACTAGCGGGCACAGATACGCAGTATTTT.

In DNA, the CDR3 is TGTGCCATCAGTGAGGACCAGGGACAGGGGTGGAGGGATGAGCAGTTCTTC. Encoded protein: CAISEDQGQGWRDEQFF. The gene calls are TRBV10-3 and TRBJ2-1; 10 bases fit TRBD1. CDR1 and CDR2 (germline): ENHRY, SYGVKD. CDR3 length equals 17 residues. V lost 2 bases, J lost 8 bases, and 12 bases stayed unmatched.

The J gene is TRBJ2-7, the V gene TRBV11-3, with D tentatively TRBD1 (5 bases). The ends were cut back, 2 bases at V and 2 bases at J, with 7 bases in the middle. The CDR3 contains 13 residues. Germline CDR1 and CDR2: SGHNT and YENEEA. CDR3 nucleotides: TGTGCCAGCAGCTTACAGGGTACCTACGAGCAGTACTTC. It is translated as CASSLQGTYEQYF.

The chain carries TRBV4-2 and TRBJ1-1, with 7 positions matching TRBD1. The junction had 27 bases not matched to a gene; V was cut back by 0 bases and J by 2 bases. CDR3 length: 23 residues. CDR1 and CDR2 from the germline V gene are LGHNA and YNFKEQ. The CDR3 protein is CASSQDLIGTAPVNKVVNTEAFF. For the CDR3, the DNA is TGTGCCAGCAGCCAAGATCTCATTGGGACAGCGCCCGTTAATAAGGTCGTTAACACTGAAGCTTTCTTT.

The chain uses TRBV19 and TRBJ2-5; TRBD1 matches 10 bases. J was trimmed by 4 bases and V by 8 bases; bases with no gene match: 13. The CDR3 runs to 16 residues. CDR1 is LNHDA, CDR2 SQIVND, per germline (reference sequence). Here the CDR3 DNA reads TGTGCCAGTCAAGCAATAGACAGGGGGCTTAGAGAGACCCAGTACTTC. This encodes CASQAIDRGLRETQYF.

The chain is built from TRBV9 and TRBJ1-6; 11 bases are shared with TRBD1. The J segment lost 7 bases and the V segment lost 3 bases, leaving 3 bases of the junction unmatched. Germline loops: CDR1 SGDLS, CDR2 YYNGEE. This CDR3 is built from 15 residues. The CDR3 DNA reads TGTGCCAGCAGCGCCGGGACAGGGGGAAATTCACCCCTCCACTTT. Its translation: CASSAGTGGNSPLHF.

The J gene is TRBJ1-2, the V gene TRBV30, with TRBD1 as a possible D gene (5 bases). The V end was cut by 2 bases, the J end by 8 bases, with 18 bases between. This CDR3 region has 14 residues. CDR1 GTSNPN and CDR2 SVGIG come from the germline V gene (reference sequence). The DNA for the CDR3 is TGTGCCTGGAGTACCTTAGGCGGGGGAGTGGGCTACACCTTC. Its protein is CAWSTLGGGVGYTF. Combining the CDR3 with reference TRBV30 and TRBJ1-2 gives the whole variable domain SQTIHQWPATLVQPVGSPLSLECTVEGTSNPNLYWYRQAAGRGLQLLFYSVGIGQISSEVPQNLSASRPQDRQFILSSKKLLLSDSGFYLCAWSTLGGGVGYTFGSGTRLTVV.

This clone was recorded only once. Within the sample, other DNA sequences also encode this same CDR3. The chain joins TRBV6-5 to TRBJ1-2; D is unresolved. CDR3 length equals 14 residues. V gave up 8 bases and J gave up 1 base, with 14 bases separating them. Germline assignment: CDR1 MNHEY and CDR2 SVGAGI. The CDR3 nucleotides are TGTGCCAGCTCCCCGGACGGACTTAACTATGGCTACACCTTC. Translated, it gives CASSPDGLNYGYTF.

This clone was seen many times. The V gene is TRBV30, the J gene TRBJ1-2, with D tentatively TRBD1 (5 bases). The CDR3 covers 13 residues. The ends were cut back, 0 bases at V and 11 bases at J, with 16 bases in the middle. Germline lookup yields CDR1 GTSNPN and CDR2 SVGIG (reference sequence). The CDR3 bases are TGTGCCTGGAGTGTAGGTGCAGGGAGGACATACACCTTC. Protein product: CAWSVGAGRTYTF.

The rearrangement links TRBV4-1 to TRBJ2-2; D may be TRBD2 (6 bases). The germline CDR1 and CDR2 sequences are MGHRA and YSYEKL. Trimming took 3 bases from V and 0 from J, leaving 14 bases between them. The CDR3 runs 17 residues. The CDR3 here is CASSHREAGPNTGELFF. The DNA of the CDR3 is TGCGCCAGCAGCCACCGCGAAGCGGGCCCGAACACCGGGGAGCTGTTTTTT.

V gene TRBV9 combines with J gene TRBJ1-3; a weak D match, TRBD1 (5 bases). The germline gives CDR1 SGDLS, CDR2 YYNGEE. V gave up 4 bases and J gave up 0 bases, with 14 bases separating them. This CDR3 is built from 16 residues. CDR3 region: CASSRLGDSSGNTIYF. The DNA for the CDR3 is TGTGCCAGCAGCCGGCTGGGGGACTCCTCTGGAAACACCATATATTTT.